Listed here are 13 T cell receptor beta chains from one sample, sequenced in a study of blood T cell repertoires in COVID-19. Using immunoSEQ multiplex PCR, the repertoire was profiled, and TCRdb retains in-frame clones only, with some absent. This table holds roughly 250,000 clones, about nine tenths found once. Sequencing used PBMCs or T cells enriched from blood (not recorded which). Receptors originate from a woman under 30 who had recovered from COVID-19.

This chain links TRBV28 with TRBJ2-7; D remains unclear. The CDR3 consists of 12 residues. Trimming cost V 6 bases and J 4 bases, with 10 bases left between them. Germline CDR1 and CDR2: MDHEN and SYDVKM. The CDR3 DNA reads TGTGCCAGCAGCAGGATCCGGTACGAGCAGTACTTC. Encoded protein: CASSRIRYEQYF. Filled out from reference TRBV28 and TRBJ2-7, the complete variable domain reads DVKVTQSSRYLVKRTGEKVFLECVQDMDHENMFWYRQDPGLGLRLIYFSYDVKMKEKGDIPEGYSVSREKKERFSLILESASTNQTSMYLCASSRIRYEQYFGPGTRLTVT.

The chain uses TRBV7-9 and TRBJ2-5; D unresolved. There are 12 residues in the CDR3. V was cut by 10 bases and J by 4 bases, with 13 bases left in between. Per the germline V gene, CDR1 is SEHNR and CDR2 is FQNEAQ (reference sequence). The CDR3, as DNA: TGTGCCATCGAGAGAGCCCTAGAGACCCAGTACTTC. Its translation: CAIERALETQYF.

CDR3 amino acids: CASPLGQGGGYTF. In DNA, the CDR3 is TGTGCCAGCCCCCTGGGACAGGGAGGCGGCTACACCTTC. The chain carries TRBV21-1 and TRBJ1-2; the table names TRBD1, a call not compared with the DNA. TRBV21-1 is given as a pseudogene. This CDR3 contains 13 residues.

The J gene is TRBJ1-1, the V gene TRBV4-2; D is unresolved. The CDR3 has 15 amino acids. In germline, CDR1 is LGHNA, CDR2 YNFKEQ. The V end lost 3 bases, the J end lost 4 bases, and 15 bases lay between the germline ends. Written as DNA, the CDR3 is TGTGCCAGCAGCCAGGCCCGGGGAAGGAGCACTGAAGCTTTCTTT. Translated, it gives CASSQARGRSTEAFF.

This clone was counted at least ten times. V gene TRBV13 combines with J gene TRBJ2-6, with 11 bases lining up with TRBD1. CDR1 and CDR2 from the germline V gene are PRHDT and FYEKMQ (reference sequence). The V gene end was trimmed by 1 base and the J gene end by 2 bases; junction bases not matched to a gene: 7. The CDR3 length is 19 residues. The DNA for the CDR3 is TGTGCCAGCAGCTTAGCCCCGGGACAGGGGGTGGCTGGGGCCAACGTCCTGACTTTC. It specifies CASSLAPGQGVAGANVLTF.

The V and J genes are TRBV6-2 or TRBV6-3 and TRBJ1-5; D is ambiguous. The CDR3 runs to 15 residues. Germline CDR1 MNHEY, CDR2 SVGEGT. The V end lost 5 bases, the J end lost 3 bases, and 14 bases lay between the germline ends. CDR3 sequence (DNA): TGTGCCAGCAGTCCCATGGGCAGGTCCAATCAGCCCCAGCATTTT. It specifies CASSPMGRSNQPQHF.

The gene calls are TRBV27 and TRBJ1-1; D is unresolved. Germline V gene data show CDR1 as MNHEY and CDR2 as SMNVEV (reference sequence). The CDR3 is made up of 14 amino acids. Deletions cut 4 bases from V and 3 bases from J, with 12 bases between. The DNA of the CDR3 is TGTGCCAGCAGTTGGATTTCGAGCGACACTGAAGCTTTCTTT. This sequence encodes CASSWISSDTEAFF.

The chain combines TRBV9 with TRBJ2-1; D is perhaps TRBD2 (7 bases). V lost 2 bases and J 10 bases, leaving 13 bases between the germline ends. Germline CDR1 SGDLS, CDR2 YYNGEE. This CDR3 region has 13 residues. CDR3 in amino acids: CASSVAGAPEQFF. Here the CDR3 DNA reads TGTGCCAGCAGCGTCGCGGGGGCCCCCGAGCAGTTCTTC.

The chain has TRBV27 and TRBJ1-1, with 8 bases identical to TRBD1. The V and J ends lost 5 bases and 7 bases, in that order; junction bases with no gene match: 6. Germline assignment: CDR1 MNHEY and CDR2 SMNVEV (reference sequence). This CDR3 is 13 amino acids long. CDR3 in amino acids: CASSITGGIEAFF. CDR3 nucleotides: TGTGCCAGCAGTATTACAGGGGGAATTGAAGCTTTCTTT.

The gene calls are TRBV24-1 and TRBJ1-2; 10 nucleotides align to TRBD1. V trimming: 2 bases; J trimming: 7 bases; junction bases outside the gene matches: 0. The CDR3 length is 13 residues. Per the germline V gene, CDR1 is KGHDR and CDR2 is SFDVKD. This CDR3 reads CATSDWDRGGYTF. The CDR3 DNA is TGTGCCACCAGTGATTGGGACAGGGGTGGCTACACCTTC.

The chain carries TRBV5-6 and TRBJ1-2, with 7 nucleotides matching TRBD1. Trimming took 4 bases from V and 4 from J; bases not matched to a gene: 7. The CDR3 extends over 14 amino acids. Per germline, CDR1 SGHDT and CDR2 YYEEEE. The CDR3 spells CASSPGGTAYGYTF. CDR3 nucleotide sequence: TGTGCCAGCAGCCCGGGGGGGACAGCCTATGGCTACACCTTC.

The CDR3 region has the DNA TGTGCCAGCAGCTTAGATACAGCCACTGAAGCTTTCTTT. Translating gives CASSLDTATEAFF. J is TRBJ1-1 and V is TRBV11-1, with D hard to call. V was clipped by 1 base and J by 4 bases, with 7 bases between them. Germline CDR1 reads SGHAT; CDR2 reads FQDESV (reference sequence). The CDR3 is 13 amino acids.

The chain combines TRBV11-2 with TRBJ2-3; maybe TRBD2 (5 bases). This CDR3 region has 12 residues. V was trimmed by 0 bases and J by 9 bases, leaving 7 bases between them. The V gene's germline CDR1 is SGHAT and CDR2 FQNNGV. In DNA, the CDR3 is TGTGCCAGCAGCTTAGAGGAGGAGACGCAGTATTTT. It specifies CASSLEEETQYF.